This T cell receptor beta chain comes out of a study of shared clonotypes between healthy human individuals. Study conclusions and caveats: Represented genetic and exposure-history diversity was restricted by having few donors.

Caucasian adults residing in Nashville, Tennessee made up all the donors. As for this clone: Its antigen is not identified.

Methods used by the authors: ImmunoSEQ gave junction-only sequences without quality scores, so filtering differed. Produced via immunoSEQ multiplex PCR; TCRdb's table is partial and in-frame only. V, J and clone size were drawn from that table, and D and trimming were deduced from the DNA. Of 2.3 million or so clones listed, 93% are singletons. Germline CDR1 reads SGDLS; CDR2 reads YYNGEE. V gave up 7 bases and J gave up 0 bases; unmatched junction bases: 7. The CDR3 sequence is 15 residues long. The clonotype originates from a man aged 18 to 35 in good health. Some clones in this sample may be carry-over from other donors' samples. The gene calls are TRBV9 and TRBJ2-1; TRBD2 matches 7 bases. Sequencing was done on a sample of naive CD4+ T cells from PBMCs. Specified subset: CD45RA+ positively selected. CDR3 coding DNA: TGTGCCAGCTCCAAGCGGGATGACTCCTACAATGAGCAGTTCTTC. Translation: CASSKRDDSYNEQFF.